This T cell receptor (beta chain) came from a study of regulatory T cells in long-lasting Graves disease. Trimming cost V 6 bases and J 4 bases; bases outside gene matches: 8. Germline CDR1 is DFQATT and CDR2 is SNEGSKA (reference sequence). CDR3 length: 14 amino acids. This clonotype showed up just a few times. Arm-PCR of CDR3 regions with iRepertoire HTBI primers generated TCR beta libraries. TCRdb re-analysed the multiplex PCR reads in MiXCR, keeping a single row per CDR3 protein. The data show roughly 560,000 distinct CDR3 sequences, with around 16% seen just once and roughly 25% held by the top ten. Time point specified: newly diagnosed GD, antithyroid drugs for less than 3 months. Construction of the TCR library relied on RNA isolated from PBMCs. This same sample was also part of a study on T cells in Graves' hyperthyroidism and ophthalmopathy.

This receptor was identified in a woman aged 40 to 65 with Graves disease. This chain connects TRBV20-1 to TRBJ1-1, with 10 bases lining up with TRBD1. Sequences were derived from peripheral blood mononuclear cells (PBMCs), sampled at new diagnosis, from a patient treated with antithyroid drugs. The CDR3, as DNA: TGCAGTGCACGGACAGGGGGGCTGGGCACTGAAGCTTTCTTT. Translated: CSARTGGLGTEAFF.